Sample share makes the clone carrying this T cell receptor (beta chain) medium-sized (0.01 to 0.1%). Its antigen is undetermined. Collection occurred without any documented infections or immune events in donors. The V gene lost 2 bases and the J gene lost 0 bases, with 9 bases spanning the gap. Germline V lookup: CDR1 SGHRS, CDR2 YFSETQ. The CDR3 is 14 amino acids. This specimen comes from a study of identifying expanded T cells in peripheral blood. Study results and limitations: Clone count variance between roughly 2-week samples rose with total template count. Differentially abundant clones: about 1.2 between replicates, around 16 at two to three weeks, more than 18 at four.

Here immunoSEQ multiplex PCR was the method, and the copy in TCRdb shows in-frame clones only, minus some. Counted here are 55,000 to 80,000 clones, around 81% occurring once; the ten biggest clones make up about a fifth. The rearrangement uses TRBV5-1 and TRBJ2-7; perhaps TRBD2 as D (5 bases). The sample comprised blood. The sequence came from a person aged 18 to 75 in good health. The CDR3: CASSLGLSSYEQYF. Written as DNA, the CDR3 is TGCGCCAGCAGCTTAGGACTTAGCTCCTACGAGCAGTACTTC. The full variable domain, in which reference TRBV5-1 and TRBJ2-7 provide the parts outside the CDR3, is KAGVTQTPRYLIKTRGQQVTLSCSPISGHRSVSWYQQTPGQGLQFLFEYFSETQRNKGNFPGRFSGRQFSNSRSEMNVSTLELGDSALYLCASSLGLSSYEQYFGPGTRLTVT.